These 10 T cell receptor beta chains were sequenced from one sample in a study of cytomegalovirus exposure and HLA in healthy donors listed by TCRdb under 2017. The method behind the library was the immunoSEQ multiplex PCR assay. A mixture of 60 forward primers for TCR Vbeta segments and 13 reverse primers for TCR Jbeta segments was used in the multiplex PCR. The table comes from immuneACCESS by way of TCRdb, which keeps in-frame sequences with V and J called. Part of the clones is missing from these tables; in studies checked, under half for an unresolved V gene and the rest for unknown reasons. In this sample the table shows 150,000 to 200,000 clones, roughly 83% of which occur a single time. The ten largest clones capture roughly 1% of the sample. The sample taken for sequencing was PBMCs. Receptor source: a man aged 25-45 years in good health and CMV-seronegative.

This clone was observed a few times. The V and J genes are TRBV27 and TRBJ2-2; 7 nucleotides agree with TRBD1. The germline V gene encodes CDR1 MNHEY and CDR2 SMNVEV (reference sequence). V lost 3 bases and J lost 1; bases outside the gene matches: 5. The CDR3 runs 16 residues. The CDR3 DNA follows: TGTGCCAGCAGTTTGTTCCGACAGGGGAACACCGGGGAGCTGTTTTTT. Translated, it gives CASSLFRQGNTGELFF.

The CDR3 nucleotides are TGCAGCGTTGAGACTCCGGGACAGGGGTCTAGCACAGATACGCAGTATTTT. Its translation is CSVETPGQGSSTDTQYF. This chain links TRBV29-1 with TRBJ2-3; the match to TRBD1 covers 10 bases. The CDR3 is 17 amino acids. Germline V gene lookup returns CDR1 SQVTM and CDR2 ANQGSEA. Trimming took 3 bases from V and 0 from J; bases not matched to a gene: 9.

V usage is TRBV11-2 and J usage is TRBJ2-7; the D is unclear. The CDR3 consists of 14 residues. Germline CDR1 reads SGHAT; CDR2 reads FQNNGV. The V and J ends lost 6 bases and 3 bases respectively, with 15 bases between them. CDR3 bases: TGTGCCAGCAGGTTATCGCCGAAGCACTACGAGCAGTACTTC. It specifies CASRLSPKHYEQYF.

The genes are TRBV7-9 and TRBJ2-5; 11 bases agree with TRBD1. The J call may not be correct, given that the DNA end is closer to TRBJ2-7. The CDR3 covers 15 residues. Germline assignment: CDR1 SEHNR and CDR2 FQNEAQ (reference sequence). The CDR3 bases are TGTGCCAGCAGCTACCGGGACAGGGGGAACTACGAGCAGTACTTC. As protein: CASSYRDRGNYEQYF.

The V call is TRBV28, the J call TRBJ1-1; maybe TRBD1 (6 bases). CDR1 and CDR2 (germline): MDHEN, SYDVKM. CDR3 length: 13 amino acids. The ends were cut back, 6 bases at V and 4 bases at J, with 12 bases in the middle. The CDR3 region is CASSINRVTEAFF. The CDR3 DNA is TGTGCCAGCAGCATAAACAGGGTCACTGAAGCTTTCTTT.

This chain joins TRBV5-1 and TRBJ2-1, with D uncertain. The length of the CDR3 is 16 residues. V lost 0 bases, J lost 2 bases, and 12 bases lay in between. Germline V gives CDR1 SGHRS, CDR2 YFSETQ. Here the CDR3 DNA reads TGCGCCAGCAGCTTGGGCGGCGCACTCACCTACAATGAGCAGTTCTTC. Translating it yields CASSLGGALTYNEQFF.

The chain recombines TRBV28 with TRBJ1-2, with D possibly TRBD1 on 5 matching bases. With 6 bases removed from V and 8 bases from J, the gap between germline ends came to 13 bases. The CDR3 runs to 12 residues. The germline V gene encodes CDR1 MDHEN and CDR2 SYDVKM. DNA of the CDR3: TGTGCCAGCAGGCTGCAGGGTTACGGCTACACCTTC. Translation: CASRLQGYGYTF.

The rearrangement uses TRBV19 and TRBJ1-6; TRBD1 matches at 7 bases. The CDR3 extends over 15 amino acids. Trimming cost V 7 bases and J 7 bases; bases outside gene matches: 10. The germline gives CDR1 LNHDA, CDR2 SQIVND (reference sequence). The CDR3 loop reads CASTLGTVKNSPLHF. The CDR3, as DNA: TGTGCCAGTACCCTGGGGACAGTAAAAAATTCACCCCTCCACTTT.

The chain joins TRBV19 to TRBJ1-2; possible D gene TRBD1, 5 bases. V was shortened by 9 bases and J by 8 bases, with 28 bases between the two germline ends. The CDR3 spans 16 residues. The germline CDR1 and CDR2 sequences are LNHDA and SQIVND (reference sequence). The CDR3 loop reads CASDSTQGGGMTGYTF. CDR3 coding DNA: TGTGCCAGCGACTCAACCCAGGGTGGTGGAATGACGGGCTACACCTTC.

The J gene is TRBJ2-7, the V gene TRBV6-1; D is ambiguous. This CDR3 comprises 14 residues. V was cut by 2 bases and J by 4 bases, with 12 bases left in between. Germline CDR1 and CDR2: MNHNS and SASEGT. CDR3 nucleotides: TGTGCCAGCAGTGAATACGCCCAGGATTACGAGCAGTACTTC. This gives the protein CASSEYAQDYEQYF.